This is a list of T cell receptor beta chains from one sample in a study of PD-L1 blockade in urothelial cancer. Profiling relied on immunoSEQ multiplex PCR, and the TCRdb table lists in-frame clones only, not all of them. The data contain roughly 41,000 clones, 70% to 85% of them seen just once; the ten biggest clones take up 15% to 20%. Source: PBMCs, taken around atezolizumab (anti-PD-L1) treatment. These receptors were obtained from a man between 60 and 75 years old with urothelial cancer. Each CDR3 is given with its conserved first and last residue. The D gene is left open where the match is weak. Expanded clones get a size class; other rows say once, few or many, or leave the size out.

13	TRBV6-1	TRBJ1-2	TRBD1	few	TGTGCCAGCAGTGGGGCAGGGGGCTATGGCTACACCTTC	CASSGAGGYGYTF
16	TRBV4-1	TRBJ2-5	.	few	TGCGCCAGCAGCCAAGACCCTCCTCAGCAGGGAGAGACCCAGTACTTC	CASSQDPPQQGETQYF
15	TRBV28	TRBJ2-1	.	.	TGTGCCAGCAGTTTAACCCTCGAACAGACGGATGAGCAGTTCTTC	CASSLTLEQTDEQFF
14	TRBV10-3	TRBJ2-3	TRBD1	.	TGTGCCATCAGGGGACAGACTAGCACAGATACGCAGTATTTT	CAIRGQTSTDTQYF
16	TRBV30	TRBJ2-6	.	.	TGTGCCTGGAGTGGAGGGGGGGCAATTGGGGCCAACGTCCTGACTTTC	CAWSGGGAIGANVLTF
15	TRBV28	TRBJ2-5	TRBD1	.	TGTGCCAGCAGTTTTGTACAGGGGGCCCAAGAGACCCAGTACTTC	CASSFVQGAQETQYF
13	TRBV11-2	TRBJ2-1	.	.	TGTGCCAGCAGCGGCGGCGCCCGGGATGAGCAGTTCTTC	CASSGGARDEQFF
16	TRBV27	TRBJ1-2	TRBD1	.	TGTGCCAGCAGTTTTAACACCGGGACAGATTTCTATGGCTACACCTTC	CASSFNTGTDFYGYTF
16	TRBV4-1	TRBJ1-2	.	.	TGCGCCAGCAGCCCCAGACCGCAGGAGGGGTACTATGGCTACACCTTC	CASSPRPQEGYYGYTF
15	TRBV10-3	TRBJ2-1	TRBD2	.	TGTGCCATCAGTTACTTAGCGGGGGGACGCGATGAGCAGTTCTTC	CAISYLAGGRDEQFF
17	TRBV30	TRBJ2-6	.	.	TGTGCCTGGAGCTATGGACAGAGGGGGTCGGGGGCCAACGTCCTGACTTTC	CAWSYGQRGSGANVLTF
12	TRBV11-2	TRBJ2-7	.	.	TGTGCCAGCAGCCGGATGGGCCGGGAGCAGTACTTC	CASSRMGREQYF
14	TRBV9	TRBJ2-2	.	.	TGTGCCAGCAAGGCTACAGGATTGTCCGGGGAGCTGTTTTTT	CASKATGLSGELFF
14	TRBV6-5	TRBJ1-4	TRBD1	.	TGTGCCAGCAAAGGGGGGACAGGGGGTGAAAAACTGTTTTTT	CASKGGTGGEKLFF
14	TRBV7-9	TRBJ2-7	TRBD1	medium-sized	TGTGCCAGCAGCAATGAAGGGGGCGATTGGGAGCAGTACTTC	CASSNEGGDWEQYF
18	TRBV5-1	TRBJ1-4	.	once	TGCGCCAGCAGCTCCGGACAGAGCCCCCTTGCAACTAATGAAAAACTGTTTTTT	CASSSGQSPLATNEKLFF
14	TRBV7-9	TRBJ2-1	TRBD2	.	TGTGCCAGCAGCCACACAGGGACTAGCGGGGGTTGGTTCTTC	CASSHTGTSGGWFF
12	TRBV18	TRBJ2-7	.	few	TGTGCCAGCTCAATCGGAGGACAGGAGCAGTACTTC	CASSIGGQEQYF
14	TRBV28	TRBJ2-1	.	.	TGTGCCAGCAGTTTCTCTTTTATGGGGCGTGAGCAGTTCTTC	CASSFSFMGREQFF
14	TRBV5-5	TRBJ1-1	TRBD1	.	TGTGCCAGCAGCTTCCCGGACAGGGGCACTGAAGCTTTCTTT	CASSFPDRGTEAFF
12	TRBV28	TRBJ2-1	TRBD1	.	TGTCGAATAGAGGGGGCAAATGATGAGCAGTTCTTC	CRIEGANDEQFF
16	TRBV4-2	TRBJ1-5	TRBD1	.	TGTGCCAGCAGCCAAGGGGAAGGACAGGGAGACCAGCCCCAGCATTTT	CASSQGEGQGDQPQHF
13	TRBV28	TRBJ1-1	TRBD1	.	TGTGCCACAACGGACAGGGTGATGGCTGAAGCTTTCTTT	CATTDRVMAEAFF
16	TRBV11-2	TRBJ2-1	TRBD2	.	TGTGCCAGCAGCTTAACTGGCGGGGGGGGGTGGAATGAGCAGTTCTTC	CASSLTGGGGWNEQFF